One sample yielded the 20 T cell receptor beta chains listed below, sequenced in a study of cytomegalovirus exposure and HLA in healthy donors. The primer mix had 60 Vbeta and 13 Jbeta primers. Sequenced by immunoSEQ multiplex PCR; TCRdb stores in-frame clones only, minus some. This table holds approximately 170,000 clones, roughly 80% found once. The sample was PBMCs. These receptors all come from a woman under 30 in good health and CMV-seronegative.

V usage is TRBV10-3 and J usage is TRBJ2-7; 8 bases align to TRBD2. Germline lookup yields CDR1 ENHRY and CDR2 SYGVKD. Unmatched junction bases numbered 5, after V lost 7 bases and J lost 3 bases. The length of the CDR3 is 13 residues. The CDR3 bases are TGTGCCATCAAGCGGGAGATAAGCTACGAGCAGTACTTC. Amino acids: CAIKREISYEQYF.

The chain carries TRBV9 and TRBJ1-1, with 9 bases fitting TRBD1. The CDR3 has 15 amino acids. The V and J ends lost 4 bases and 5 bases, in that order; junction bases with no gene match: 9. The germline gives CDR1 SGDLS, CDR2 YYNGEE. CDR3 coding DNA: TGTGCCAGCAGCACACATCCCGGACAGGGGACTGAAGCTTTCTTT. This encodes CASSTHPGQGTEAFF.

CDR3: CASREGRSSYNEQFF. DNA for the CDR3: TGTGCCAGCAGGGAGGGGAGGAGCTCCTACAATGAGCAGTTCTTC. The rearrangement uses TRBV6-1 and TRBJ2-1; possibly TRBD2 for D (6 bases). Germline lookup yields CDR1 MNHNS and CDR2 SASEGT. This CDR3 has 15 amino acids. Trimming pared 6 bases from V and 0 bases from J, leaving 12 bases between.

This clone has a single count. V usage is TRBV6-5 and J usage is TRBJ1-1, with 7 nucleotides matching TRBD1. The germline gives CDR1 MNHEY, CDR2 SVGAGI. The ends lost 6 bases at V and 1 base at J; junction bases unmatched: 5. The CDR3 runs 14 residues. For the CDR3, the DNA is TGTGCCAGCAGAAAGGGACAGCAGAACACTGAAGCTTTCTTT. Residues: CASRKGQQNTEAFF.

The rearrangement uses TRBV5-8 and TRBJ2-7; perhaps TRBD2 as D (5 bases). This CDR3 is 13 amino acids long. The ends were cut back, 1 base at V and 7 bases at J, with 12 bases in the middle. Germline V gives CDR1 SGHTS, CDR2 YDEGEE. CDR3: CASSLNSTGEQYF. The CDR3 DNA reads TGTGCCAGCAGCTTGAACTCGACGGGGGAGCAGTACTTC.

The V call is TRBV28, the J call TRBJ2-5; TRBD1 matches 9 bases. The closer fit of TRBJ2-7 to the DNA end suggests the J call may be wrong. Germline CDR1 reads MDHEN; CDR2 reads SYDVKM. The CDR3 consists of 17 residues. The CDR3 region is CASSLPWDREYSYEQYF. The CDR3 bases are TGTGCCAGCAGTTTGCCATGGGACAGGGAATACTCCTACGAGCAGTACTTC.

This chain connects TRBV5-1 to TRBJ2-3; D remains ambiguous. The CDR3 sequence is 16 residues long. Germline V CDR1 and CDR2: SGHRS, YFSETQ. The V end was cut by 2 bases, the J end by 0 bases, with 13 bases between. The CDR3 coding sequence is TGCGCCAGCAGCTTCGCCCCCTTTACTAGCACAGATACGCAGTATTTT. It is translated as CASSFAPFTSTDTQYF.

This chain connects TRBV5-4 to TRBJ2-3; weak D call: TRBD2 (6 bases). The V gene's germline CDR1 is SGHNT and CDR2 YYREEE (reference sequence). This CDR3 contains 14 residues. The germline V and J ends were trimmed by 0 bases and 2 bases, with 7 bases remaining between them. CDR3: CASSLELATDTQYF. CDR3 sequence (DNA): TGTGCCAGCAGCTTGGAACTAGCCACAGATACGCAGTATTTT.

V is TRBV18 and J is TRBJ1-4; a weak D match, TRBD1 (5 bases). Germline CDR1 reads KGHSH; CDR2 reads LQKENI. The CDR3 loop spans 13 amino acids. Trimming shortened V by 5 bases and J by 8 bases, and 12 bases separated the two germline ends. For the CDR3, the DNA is TGTGCCAGCTCAGCGGGGCTTAGGGAAAAACTGTTTTTT. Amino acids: CASSAGLREKLFF.

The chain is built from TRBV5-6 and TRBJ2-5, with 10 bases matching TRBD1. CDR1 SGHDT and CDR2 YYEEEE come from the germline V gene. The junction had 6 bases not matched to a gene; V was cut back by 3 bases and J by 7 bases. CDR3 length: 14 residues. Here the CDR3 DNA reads TGTGCCAGCAGCTCCCTGGACAGGGGGGGGACCCAGTACTTC. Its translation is CASSSLDRGGTQYF.

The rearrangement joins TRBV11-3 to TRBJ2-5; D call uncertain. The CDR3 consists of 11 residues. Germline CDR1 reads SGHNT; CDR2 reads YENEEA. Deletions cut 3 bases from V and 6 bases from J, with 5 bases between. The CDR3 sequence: CASSLEQTQYF. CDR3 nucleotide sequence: TGTGCCAGCAGCTTGGAGCAGACCCAGTACTTC.

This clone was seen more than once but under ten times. This CDR3 reads CASSRPQGRKTEAFF. For the CDR3, the DNA is TGTGCCAGCAGTCGACCACAGGGAAGGAAAACTGAAGCTTTCTTT. The chain uses TRBV6-5 and TRBJ1-1; maybe TRBD1 (6 bases). Germline V gene data show CDR1 as MNHEY and CDR2 as SVGAGI. Trimming cost V 5 bases and J 5 bases, with 18 bases left between them. The CDR3 loop spans 15 amino acids.

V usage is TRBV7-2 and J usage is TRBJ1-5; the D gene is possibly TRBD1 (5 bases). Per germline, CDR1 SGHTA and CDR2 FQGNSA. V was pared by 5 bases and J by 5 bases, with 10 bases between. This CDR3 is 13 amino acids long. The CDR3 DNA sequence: TGTGCCAGCAGCAGGACGACAGATCAGCCCCAGCATTTT. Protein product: CASSRTTDQPQHF.

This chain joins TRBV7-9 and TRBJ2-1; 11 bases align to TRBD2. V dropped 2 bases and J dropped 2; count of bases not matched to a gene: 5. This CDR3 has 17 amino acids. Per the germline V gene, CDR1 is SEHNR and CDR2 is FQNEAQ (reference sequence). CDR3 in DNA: TGTGCCAGCAGCTTATGGGGGACTAGCGGACCCTACAATGAGCAGTTCTTC. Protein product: CASSLWGTSGPYNEQFF.

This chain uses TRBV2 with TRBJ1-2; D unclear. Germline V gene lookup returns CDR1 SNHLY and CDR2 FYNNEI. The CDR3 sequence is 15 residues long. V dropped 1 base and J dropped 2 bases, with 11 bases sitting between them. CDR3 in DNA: TGTGCCAGCAGTGAAGAGAGGCATTTGAACTATGGCTACACCTTC. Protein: CASSEERHLNYGYTF. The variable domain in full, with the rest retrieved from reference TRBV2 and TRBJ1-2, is EPEVTQTPSHQVTQMGQEVILRCVPISNHLYFYWYRQILGQKVEFLVSFYNNEISEKSEIFDDQFSVERPDGSNFTLKIRSTKLEDSAMYFCASSEERHLNYGYTFGSGTRLTVV.

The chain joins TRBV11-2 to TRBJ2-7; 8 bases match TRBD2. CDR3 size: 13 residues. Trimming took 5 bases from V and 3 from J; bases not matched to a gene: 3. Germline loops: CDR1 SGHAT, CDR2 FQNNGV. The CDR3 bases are TGTGCCAGCAGCCTGGGACTAGTCTACGAGCAGTACTTC. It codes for CASSLGLVYEQYF.

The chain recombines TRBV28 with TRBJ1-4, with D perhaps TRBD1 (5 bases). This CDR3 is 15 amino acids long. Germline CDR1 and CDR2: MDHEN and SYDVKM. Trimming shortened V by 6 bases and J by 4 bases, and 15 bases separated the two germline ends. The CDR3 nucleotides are TGTGCCAGCAGGGGGGTGGGGGGACTTAATGAAAAACTGTTTTTT. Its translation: CASRGVGGLNEKLFF.

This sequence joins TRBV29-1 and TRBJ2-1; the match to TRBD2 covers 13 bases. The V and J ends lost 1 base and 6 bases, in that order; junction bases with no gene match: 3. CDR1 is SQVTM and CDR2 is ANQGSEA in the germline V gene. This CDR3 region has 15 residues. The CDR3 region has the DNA TGCAGCGTTGAAGCGGGACTAGCGGGATTCAATGAGCAGTTCTTC. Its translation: CSVEAGLAGFNEQFF.

The CDR3 bases are TGTGCCAGCAGTACATCAGGGGGTAACATTCAGTACTTC. Its translation: CASSTSGGNIQYF. This chain uses TRBV28 with TRBJ2-4; 7 nucleotides align to TRBD1. CDR1 MDHEN and CDR2 SYDVKM come from the germline V gene. J was trimmed by 7 bases and V by 5 bases; bases with no gene match: 5. The length of the CDR3 is 13 residues.

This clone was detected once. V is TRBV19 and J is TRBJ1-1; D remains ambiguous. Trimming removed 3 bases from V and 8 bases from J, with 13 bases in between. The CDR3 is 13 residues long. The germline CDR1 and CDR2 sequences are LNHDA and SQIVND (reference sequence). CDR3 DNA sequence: TGTGCCAGTAGTATGAGAGGAGAGAGAGAAGCTTTCTTT. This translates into CASSMRGEREAFF.